Sequencing of this T cell receptor beta chain was carried out in a study of T cells in Graves' hyperthyroidism and ophthalmopathy. Study results and caveats: A model built on 13 V-J features separated ophthalmopathy from stable hyperthyroidism. Before onset, ophthalmopathy was predicted by the model a median roughly 6.8 months earlier.

TCR beta CDR3 regions were amplified from RNA transcripts. During a first-round RT-PCR of the TCR CDR3, the HTBI primer set was used. TCRdb recomputed calls from the multiplex PCR reads with MiXCR, one row per CDR3 protein. The data contain 500,000 to 750,000 distinct CDR3 sequences, about 45% of them singletons. Germline CDR1 and CDR2: SGHTA and FQGNSA. The CDR3 totals 17 residues. The germline V and J ends were trimmed by 4 bases and 8 bases, with 24 bases remaining between them. Newly diagnosed hyperthyroidism, duration under 2 months, in patients aged 18 to 65. Pregnant or lactating patients were excluded, as were those with uncontrolled infection or other autoimmune disease. On this clonotype itself: Its matching antigen is unknown.

The source material was peripheral blood or thyroid tissue (not recorded which). The sequence came from a woman in her late teens or twenties with Graves' hyperthyroidism. This chain links TRBV7-2 with TRBJ1-3; the D gene is possibly TRBD1 (6 bases). CDR3 in amino acids: CASSSRTAATYGYTIYF. The CDR3 bases are TGTGCCAGCAGCTCCCGGACAGCTGCTACCTATGGCTACACCATATATTTT.